This T cell receptor beta chain was recovered during a study of CD8+ T cells in alopecia areata (dated by TCRdb to 2017 to 2018). As for the study more broadly: The treated patients, all with moderate-to-severe alopecia areata, were enrolled in an open-label pilot trial of oral tofacitinib given at 5 to 10 mg twice daily. Tofacitinib was administered for 6 to 18 months, and 6 months of follow-up off drug were then conducted to assess delayed response and recurrence. For the treated patients, the SALT score, which quantifies what percentage of scalp surface area is affected, served as the measure of disease severity. In both human patients and the C3H/HeJ mouse model, the study applied high-throughput TCRbeta sequencing to look at T cell clonal expansion in alopecia areata. Human TCRbeta sequencing covered scalp tissue and sorted CD4+ and CD8+ peripheral blood T cells from patchy and totalis/universalis alopecia areata patients and healthy controls. Patients on tofacitinib were biopsied at baseline and after 4 and 24 weeks of treatment, and several of the patients also had a later scalp biopsy. Clonality in the scalp was compared among normal scalp (n=4), patchy alopecia areata scalp (n=8), and alopecia totalis/universalis scalp (n=8). RNA was obtained with the PAXgene miRNA kit for fixed scalp, the miRNeasy kit for PBMCs, and the RNeasy kit for mouse skin. TCRbeta CDR3 regions were amplified by immunoSEQ multiplex PCR with 35 Vbeta forward and 13 Jbeta reverse primers. Summary of the overall study and its limitations: TCR sequences shared between patients were less clear than in mice, possibly partly because of HLA diversity in the patient population. Because the treated cohort was small and had only one nonresponder, larger studies are needed to examine links between baseline CD8+ expansion and response. Compared with normal scalp, lesional scalp had higher clonality and more expanded CD8+ clones, particularly in alopecia totalis/universalis, a pattern that suggests antigenic drive. Scalp clonality and the number of expanded CD8+ clones among the top 100 scalp clones were significantly decreased by tofacitinib. Many expanded lesional clones were found to persist in scalp and blood during tofacitinib treatment, and relapse after treatment cessation may be partly explained by this persistence. Scalp TCR repertoire analysis is complicated because resident alphabeta T cells in normal human skin are also sequenced, whereas mouse skin is dominated by gammadelta T cells.

The time point label on this specimen signifies: about 5 months on oral tofacitinib. The sample's treatment or condition label, in plain terms: oral pan-JAK inhibitor, 5-10 mg twice daily. From alopecia areata patients, peripheral blood was collected along with lesional scalp punch biopsies. PBMCs were separated by density centrifugation and stained for CD3, CD4 and CD8, after which CD4+ and CD8+ T cells were sorted on a FACSAria. Comment on this clone: The antigen it binds to is not known. Base qualities are missing; no much larger clone stands one base away.

Library prep was done by the immunoSEQ multiplex PCR assay. To provide template for TCR sequencing, every sample had RNA extracted and reverse transcribed into cDNA. SuperScript III was used to make first-strand cDNA, primed with a 2:1 mix of oligo-dT and random hexamers. A synthetic immune receptor repertoire was used to measure amplification bias, and any remaining bias was corrected computationally. Turning to the authors' computational methods: Raw reads were preprocessed to remove errors, and CDR3 was defined by IMGT conventions from the conserved cysteine to phenylalanine. Clonality was computed by normalizing Shannon entropy by log2 of the number of productive unique TCRs and subtracting the result from 1. Whether scalp clones were CD4 or CD8 was inferred by matching scalp TCRbeta sequences against CD4 and CD8 repertoires sorted from blood. TCRdb obtained this table from immuneACCESS and retained in-frame rearrangements with V and J assigned. These tables miss some clones; where compared with another copy, unresolved V genes account for less than half of the shortfall, and the remainder is unexplained. V, J and clone size are those of that table, while D and trimming were read from the DNA. The sample data list about 110,000 clones, and roughly 56% of these were observed just once. The biggest ten clones account for roughly 3.5% of the sample.

The TCR comes from a human donor with alopecia areata. Sequences were derived from CD4+ T cells sorted from blood, sampled at week 24, from a patient treated with tofacitinib.

For the CDR3, the sequence is CASSELGEKLFF. The nucleotide sequence is given as TGTGCCAGCAGTGAGTTGGGGGAAAAACTGTTTTTT. The chain employs TRBV2 and TRBJ1-4; a confident D gene designation cannot be given. A distance of 7 bases separates the germline ends of V and J, which lose 3 bases and 8 bases respectively. The CDR3 sequence holds 12 residues, the cysteine and phenylalanine included. Only the CDR3 part of the read is kept: 36 bases, read in frame from the first base. CDR1 SNHLY and CDR2 FYNNEI are derived from the germline V gene. Extended through the reference TRBV2 and TRBJ1-4 proteins, this CDR3 yields the full variable domain: EPEVTQTPSHQVTQMGQEVILRCVPISNHLYFYWYRQILGQKVEFLVSFYNNEISEKSEIFDDQFSVERPDGSNFTLKIRSTKLEDSAMYFCASSELGEKLFFGSGTQLSVL.